The sequence of this T cell receptor beta chain was determined in a study of T-cell reconstitution after alpha-beta-depleted transplantation in children. Study findings and constraints: The study reportedly traced alpha-beta T cells about two months after transplant to several hundred expanded graft clones.

Preparation of the TCRbeta library involved a method that used unique molecular identifiers. MiXCR, run by TCRdb on the PCR reads, gives a single entry per CDR3 protein. The sample consists of fewer than 750,000 distinct CDR3 sequences, roughly 23% of them appearing once. On this clonotype itself: The antigen remains unidentified.

CDR1 and CDR2 from the germline V gene are SQVTM and ANQGSEA. The CDR3 contains 15 residues. The V and J ends lost 6 bases and 2 bases respectively, with 20 bases between them. The specimen was PBMCs, mostly from graft donor cells, collected 360 days after TCRalphabeta/CD19-depleted stem cell transplant. This receptor was obtained from a boy in the first two years of life who had a stem cell transplant for acute myeloid leukemia, so the T cells may come from the graft donor. The rearrangement uses TRBV29-1 and TRBJ2-7; D tentatively reads TRBD1 or TRBD2 (6 bases each). In DNA, the CDR3 is TGCAGCGTCCTCTTCTCGGGGGCCGACACCTACGAGCAGTACTTC. Translation gives CSVLFSGADTYEQYF.